This T cell receptor (beta chain) was identified in a study of shared clonotypes between healthy human individuals. This clone was seen more than once but under ten times. Its antigen is currently unknown. Per the germline V gene, CDR1 is SGHVS and CDR2 is FQNEAQ. Trimming cost V 2 bases and J 6 bases, with 5 bases left between them. This CDR3 has 12 amino acids. The assay used deep level. As originally analysed: As immunoSEQ supplied junction-only sequences (without quality scores), filtering differed. Repertoires were generated with immunoSEQ multiplex PCR, while TCRdb's copy carries only in-frame clones and drops some. Clone size and the V and J calls come from that table; the DNA yielded D and trimming. The table has around 500,000 clones, 81% seen once; the top ten hold about 12%. Study results and caveats: Sampling used blood alone; tissue repertoires probably differ.

The donors were adults (healthy and HIV-negative) with no recent acute infections or vaccinations. The sample taken for sequencing was PBMCs. This TCR was recovered from a woman aged 40 to 55 in good health. Some clones in this sample may be carry-over from other donors' samples. The chain combines TRBV7-8 with TRBJ1-5; D remains unclear. The CDR3 is CASSLQLQPQHF. CDR3 bases: TGTGCCAGCAGCTTACAACTTCAGCCCCAGCATTTT.